The 4 T cell receptor beta chains below all came from one sample that was sequenced in a study of shared clonotypes between healthy human individuals (dated by TCRdb to 2020 to 2021). The library relied on the immunoSEQ multiplex PCR assay. Drawn from immuneACCESS, this table holds only the in-frame rearrangements with V and J called that TCRdb kept. Clones are partly lost; checked studies trace under half to an unresolved V gene and leave the rest unexplained. The sample table lists approximately 350,000 clones, just over 95% of them with a count of one. Clones ranked in the top ten supply 0.32% of the sample. What was sequenced was memory CD8+ T cells sorted from blood. Per the publication, the cell subset or site label means: CD45RO+ cells pooled with CCR7-negative TemRA cells. All receptors come from a man aged 30 to 45 in good health.

The chain recombines TRBV28 with TRBJ2-3, with a possible D match to TRBD2 (5 bases). CDR1 and CDR2 (germline): MDHEN, SYDVKM. This CDR3 has 15 residues. Trimming removed 6 bases from V and 4 bases from J, with 17 bases in between. The CDR3 bases are TGTGCCAGCAGCCCCCCCCCGGGAATGTCAGATACGCAGTATTTT. Translating it yields CASSPPPGMSDTQYF.

The V and J genes are TRBV4-2 and TRBJ1-5, with 8 bases identical to TRBD1. There are 16 residues in the CDR3. The germline V gene encodes CDR1 LGHNA and CDR2 YNFKEQ. Trimming took 1 base from V and 5 from J; bases not matched to a gene: 7. CDR3 loop: CASSQVDRGRDQPQHF. Written as DNA, the CDR3 is TGTGCCAGCAGCCAAGTTGACAGGGGTAGGGATCAGCCCCAGCATTTT.

The sample holds one count of this clone. The genes are TRBV12-2 and TRBJ2-2; whether TRBD1, the table's D call, matches the DNA was not checked. TRBV12-2 is tagged as a pseudogene. The CDR3 runs 15 residues. In nucleotides, the CDR3 is TGTGCAAGTCGCTCCGAACAGGACAACACCGGGGAGCTGTTTTTT. Amino acid sequence: CASRSEQDNTGELFF.

This clone was observed a single time. This chain connects TRBV7-8 to TRBJ2-3; D may be TRBD1 (5 bases). The CDR3 runs to 15 residues. V shed 4 bases and J shed 2 bases, with 13 bases lying between them. Germline values: CDR1 SGHVS, CDR2 FQNEAQ. The DNA of the CDR3 is TGTGCCAGCAGCTCAATGGGGCGCGACACAGATACGCAGTATTTT. This gives the protein CASSSMGRDTDTQYF.